This TCR beta chain is from a study of T cell responses to AZD1222 COVID-19 vaccine. The V end lost 3 bases, the J end lost 4 bases, and 9 bases lay between the germline ends. The CDR3 contains 14 residues. Per the germline V gene, CDR1 is LGHDT and CDR2 is YNNKEL (reference sequence). Broader study findings: Just 5 to 7 people given AZD1222 tested seropositive at baseline. The donor cohort was predominantly white British with a female majority, and clonal diversity may have been underestimated.

Concerning this clone: Its antigen is not known.

Produced via immunoSEQ multiplex PCR; TCRdb's table is partial and in-frame only. The sample holds about 150,000 clones, around 92% seen once. Specimen: peripheral blood, collected 28 days after the second AZD1222 dose. The clonotype comes from an adult who received the AZD1222 COVID-19 vaccine. J is TRBJ1-4 and V is TRBV3-1 (or the pseudogene TRBV3-2), with D maybe TRBD1 (5 bases). DNA of the CDR3: TGTGCCAGCAGCCACCGACAGATTAATGAAAAACTGTTTTTT. Translation gives CASSHRQINEKLFF.